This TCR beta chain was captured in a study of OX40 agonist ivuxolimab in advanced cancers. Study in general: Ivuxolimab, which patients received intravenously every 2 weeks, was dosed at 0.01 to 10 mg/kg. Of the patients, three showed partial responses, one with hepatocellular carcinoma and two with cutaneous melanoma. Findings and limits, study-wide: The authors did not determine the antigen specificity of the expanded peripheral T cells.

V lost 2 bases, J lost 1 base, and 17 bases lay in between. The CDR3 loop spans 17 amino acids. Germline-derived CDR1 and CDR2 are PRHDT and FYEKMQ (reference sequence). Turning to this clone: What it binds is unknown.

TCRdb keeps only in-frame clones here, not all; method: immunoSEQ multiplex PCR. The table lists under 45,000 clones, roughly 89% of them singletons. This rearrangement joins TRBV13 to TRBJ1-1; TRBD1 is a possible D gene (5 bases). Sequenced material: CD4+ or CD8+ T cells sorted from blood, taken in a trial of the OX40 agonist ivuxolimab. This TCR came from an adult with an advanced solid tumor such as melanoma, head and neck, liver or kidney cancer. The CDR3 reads CASSLSTNEGKNTEAFF. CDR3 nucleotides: TGTGCCAGCAGCTTAAGTACGAATGAGGGGAAGAACACTGAAGCTTTCTTT.